The 23 T cell receptor beta chains below were found in one sample sequenced in a study of T-cell reconstitution after alpha-beta-depleted transplantation in children. TCRbeta library preparation incorporated unique molecular identifiers. TCRdb re-called the PCR reads with MiXCR, one entry per CDR3 protein. The sample lists under 300,000 distinct CDR3 sequences, about 8.8% occurring once. The starting material was PBMCs from the stem cell graft donor, obtained from the stem cell graft. The receptors derive from a human donor who donated a stem cell graft to a child with SCID.

This clonotype was counted at least ten times. The chain employs TRBV7-9 and TRBJ2-5, with no clear D. The CDR3 contains 14 residues. The V gene's germline CDR1 is SEHNR and CDR2 FQNEAQ (reference sequence). V lost 1 base, J lost 5 bases, and 11 bases lay in between. The CDR3 bases are TGTGCCAGCAGCTTAGGAGTAGCACACGAGACCCAGTACTTC. Amino acid sequence: CASSLGVAHETQYF.

Many counts were recorded for this clonotype. The chain uses TRBV5-1 and TRBJ2-7; D gene unclear. The germline V and J ends were trimmed by 0 bases and 1 base, with 8 bases remaining between them. Germline CDR1 is SGHRS and CDR2 is YFSETQ. The CDR3 totals 14 residues. The CDR3 region is CASSLDVRSYEQYF. CDR3 coding DNA: TGCGCCAGCAGCTTGGACGTCAGATCCTACGAGCAGTACTTC.

This clonotype was seen many times. This rearrangement joins TRBV7-2 to TRBJ1-6, with TRBD1 matching over 7 bases. The CDR3 length is 16 residues. V trimming: 6 bases; J trimming: 0 bases; junction bases outside the gene matches: 5. Germline-derived CDR1 and CDR2 are SGHTA and FQGNSA. The CDR3 sequence: CASSRRDSSYNSPLHF. The CDR3 region has the DNA TGTGCCAGCAGTCGGCGGGACAGCTCCTATAATTCACCCCTCCACTTT.

This clonotype was observed many times. This chain connects TRBV7-9 to TRBJ2-7, with TRBD1 matching over 8 bases. The length of the CDR3 is 13 residues. Trimming cost V 4 bases and J 3 bases; bases outside gene matches: 2. Germline CDR1 is SEHNR and CDR2 is FQNEAQ (reference sequence). In DNA form, the CDR3 reads TGTGCCAGCAGCTGGGACAGGAGCTACGAGCAGTACTTC. As protein: CASSWDRSYEQYF.

The chain uses TRBV15 and TRBJ2-2, with D unclear. Germline V gene data show CDR1 as LNHNV and CDR2 as YYDKDF (reference sequence). The ends were cut back, 4 bases at V and 2 bases at J, with 11 bases in the middle. The CDR3 is 15 amino acids. The CDR3 loop is CATSTQDLNTGELFF. CDR3 bases: TGTGCCACCAGCACCCAGGACCTAAACACCGGGGAGCTGTTTTTT.

In this sample, this clonotype turned up many times. The rearrangement uses TRBV10-3 and TRBJ1-4; 9 positions agree with TRBD1. The CDR3 consists of 16 residues. V lost 6 bases to trimming and J lost 8 bases; unmatched junction nucleotides: 13. Germline lookup yields CDR1 ENHRY and CDR2 SYGVKD. CDR3: CAISAGTGILGEKLFF. The CDR3 nucleotides are TGTGCCATCAGCGCCGGGACAGGGATTTTGGGAGAAAAACTGTTTTTT.

At least ten counts were recorded for this clonotype. The J gene is TRBJ2-1, the V gene TRBV6-2 or TRBV6-3, with D possibly called TRBD1 or TRBD2 (6 bases each). CDR1 is MNHEY, CDR2 SVGEGT, per germline. CDR3 size: 17 residues. The V end was cut by 3 bases, the J end by 7 bases, with 22 bases between. The CDR3 spells CASSYWPWGARKNEQFF. The CDR3 coding sequence is TGTGCCAGCAGTTATTGGCCCTGGGGGGCGCGTAAAAATGAGCAGTTCTTC.

This clonotype has ten or more counts. V gene TRBV5-6 combines with J gene TRBJ2-2; unclear D gene. Trimming removed 2 bases from V and 6 bases from J, with 14 bases in between. Germline CDR1 and CDR2: SGHDT and YYEEEE. The CDR3 consists of 15 residues. CDR3 nucleotide sequence: TGTGCCAGCAGCTTTGGCGCCGGCCTCCCCGGGGAGCTGTTTTTT. Translated, it gives CASSFGAGLPGELFF.

This clonotype was observed at least ten times. The chain has TRBV7-3 and TRBJ2-2; no reliable D call. Germline CDR1 reads SGHTA; CDR2 reads FQGTGA. Trimming cost V 4 bases and J 9 bases, with 15 bases left between them. The CDR3 consists of 14 residues. CDR3 in amino acids: CASSSQLSSRELFF. The DNA of the CDR3 is TGTGCCAGCAGCTCACAACTAAGCAGCCGGGAGCTGTTTTTT.

This sequence joins TRBV12-3 or TRBV12-4 and TRBJ2-2; D is perhaps TRBD1 (6 bases). V lost 7 bases to trimming and J lost 2 bases, with 20 bases between them. The CDR3 runs 17 residues. For the CDR3, the DNA is TGTGCCAGCACCGGAATGGGGGCGGCCGAAAACACCGGGGAGCTGTTTTTT. This gives the protein CASTGMGAAENTGELFF.

This clonotype was detected many times. The chain carries TRBV24-1 and TRBJ2-3; TRBD1 agrees at 10 bases. This CDR3 has 14 residues. Germline V gene lookup returns CDR1 KGHDR and CDR2 SFDVKD. Unmatched junction bases numbered 5, after V lost 5 bases and J lost 7 bases. CDR3 DNA sequence: TGTGCCACCAGTGGGGGGACAGGGGCCTATACGCAGTATTTT. It encodes CATSGGTGAYTQYF.

Remarks on this clonotype: The junction departs from germline at one end; a sequencing error may be responsible. The gene calls are TRBV20-1 and TRBJ2-1; 7 bases map to TRBD2. Germline V gives CDR1 DFQATT, CDR2 SNEGSKA (reference sequence). The CDR3 has 17 residues. This CDR3 is CCARDHMGGNLYNEQFF. The CDR3 DNA reads as TGCTGTGCTAGAGATCATATGGGGGGGAATCTCTACAATGAGCAGTTCTTC.

CDR3 nucleotide sequence: TGTGCCAGCAGAAAATGGACAGGGGGAGACTATGGCTACACCTTC. It encodes CASRKWTGGDYGYTF. The V gene is TRBV6-1, the J gene TRBJ1-2; 10 positions match TRBD1. The length of the CDR3 is 15 residues. CDR1 is MNHNS, CDR2 SASEGT, per germline. The J segment lost 3 bases and the V segment lost 6 bases, leaving 7 bases of the junction unmatched.

This clonotype was detected many times. The rearrangement uses TRBV20-1 and TRBJ1-6, with TRBD1 matching 12 bases. The CDR3 extends over 18 amino acids. Trimming cost V 1 base and J 5 bases; bases outside gene matches: 9. The V gene's germline CDR1 is DFQATT and CDR2 SNEGSKA (reference sequence). The CDR3 bases are TGCAGTGCTAGAGGACCGGGACAGGGGGCCCTTAATAATTCACCCCTCCACTTT. Protein product: CSARGPGQGALNNSPLHF.

This clonotype was counted only a few times. The chain employs TRBV3-1 and TRBJ1-2; D is unclear. Trimming shortened V by 0 bases and J by 7 bases, and 12 bases separated the two germline ends. CDR1 is LGHDT, CDR2 YNNKEL, per germline (reference sequence). The CDR3 extends over 14 amino acids. CDR3 DNA sequence: TGTGCCAGCAGCCAAGATTCTTCCGGTCGTGGCTACACCTTC. It encodes CASSQDSSGRGYTF.

This clonotype was seen repeatedly, ten times or more. The chain combines TRBV7-2 with TRBJ2-1; D possibly uses TRBD1 or TRBD2 (5 bases each). Trimming took 5 bases from V and 15 from J, leaving 14 bases between them. This CDR3 contains 11 residues. CDR1 SGHTA and CDR2 FQGNSA come from the germline V gene. The CDR3 coding sequence is TGTGCCAGCAGCCGGGACCTTATAGCGTTCTTC. Its protein is CASSRDLIAFF.

This clonotype came up many times. V usage is TRBV5-1 and J usage is TRBJ1-6; possibly TRBD1 for D (6 bases). V lost 0 bases and J 6 bases, leaving 16 bases between the germline ends. Germline V lookup: CDR1 SGHRS, CDR2 YFSETQ. The CDR3 contains 17 residues. The CDR3 nucleotides are TGCGCCAGCAGCTTGGCATGGGGACAAGAGACTAATTCACCCCTCCACTTT. Protein product: CASSLAWGQETNSPLHF.

The table lists this clonotype with many counts. This rearrangement joins TRBV25-1 to TRBJ2-5; D is undetermined. Germline CDR1 is MGHDK and CDR2 is SYGVNS. The CDR3 runs to 13 residues. The ends were cut back, 5 bases at V and 2 bases at J, with 9 bases in the middle. CDR3 in amino acids: CASSWAEQETQYF. The DNA for the CDR3 is TGTGCCAGCAGTTGGGCGGAGCAAGAGACCCAGTACTTC.

Ten or more counts support this clonotype. The J gene is TRBJ2-1, the V gene TRBV2; 8 positions match TRBD1. Germline V gene lookup returns CDR1 SNHLY and CDR2 FYNNEI. The CDR3 runs 13 residues. The ends lost 7 bases at V and 14 bases at J; junction bases unmatched: 13. CDR3 sequence reads: CASIPDRGGREFF. CDR3 in DNA: TGTGCCAGCATCCCAGACAGGGGAGGTAGGGAGTTCTTC.

Many counts were recorded for this clonotype. This chain uses TRBV12-3 or TRBV12-4 with TRBJ2-5; D gene uncertain. V was trimmed by 8 bases and J by 2 bases, leaving 9 bases between them. The CDR3 consists of 12 residues. For the CDR3, the DNA is TGTGCCAGCGGAACACTTCAAGAGACCCAGTACTTC. Protein: CASGTLQETQYF.

The gene calls are TRBV5-1 and TRBJ1-1, with a weak D call TRBD1 (6 bases). The CDR3 has 15 residues. The V and J ends lost 4 bases and 1 base respectively, with 14 bases between them. Germline values: CDR1 SGHRS, CDR2 YFSETQ. CDR3 in DNA: TGCGCCAGCAGCCGTCAGGGGAGAGGGAACACTGAAGCTTTCTTT. It encodes CASSRQGRGNTEAFF. The full variable domain, its missing parts supplied by reference TRBV5-1 and TRBJ1-1, is KAGVTQTPRYLIKTRGQQVTLSCSPISGHRSVSWYQQTPGQGLQFLFEYFSETQRNKGNFPGRFSGRQFSNSRSEMNVSTLELGDSALYLCASSRQGRGNTEAFFGQGTRLTVV.

This clonotype showed up many times. The chain has TRBV10-3 and TRBJ2-7; 7 bases are a match to TRBD1. The V segment lost 5 bases and the J segment 12 bases; nucleotides outside the gene matches: 10. This CDR3 has 12 residues. Germline lookup yields CDR1 ENHRY and CDR2 SYGVKD. In nucleotides, the CDR3 is TGTGCCATCAGTTCAGGACAGGAAGATAGGTACTTC. Its translation is CAISSGQEDRYF.

This clonotype has a count of ten or more. V is TRBV9 and J is TRBJ2-3, with TRBD2 as a possible D gene (5 bases). Between the trimmed V and J ends, which lost 3 bases and 5 bases, there was a span of 10 bases. The CDR3 spans 13 residues. Germline CDR1 is SGDLS and CDR2 is YYNGEE. The CDR3 loop reads CASSAPGLDTQYF. DNA of the CDR3: TGTGCCAGCAGCGCCCCCGGACTAGATACGCAGTATTTT.